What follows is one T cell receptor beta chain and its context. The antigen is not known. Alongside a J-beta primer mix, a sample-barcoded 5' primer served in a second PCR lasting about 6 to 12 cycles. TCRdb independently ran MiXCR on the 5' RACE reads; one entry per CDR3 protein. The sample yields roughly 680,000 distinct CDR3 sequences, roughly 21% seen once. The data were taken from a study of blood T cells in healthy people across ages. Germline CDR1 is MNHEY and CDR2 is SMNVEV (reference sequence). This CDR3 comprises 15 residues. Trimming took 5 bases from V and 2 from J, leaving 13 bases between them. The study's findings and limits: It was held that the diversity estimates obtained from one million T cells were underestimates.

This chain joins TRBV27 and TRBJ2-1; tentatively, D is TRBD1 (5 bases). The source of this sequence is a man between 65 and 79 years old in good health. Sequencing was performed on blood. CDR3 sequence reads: CASSPTQGTYNEQFF. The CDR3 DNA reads TGTGCCAGCAGTCCTACTCAGGGAACCTACAATGAGCAGTTCTTC.